This T cell receptor (beta chain) emerged from a study of cytomegalovirus exposure and HLA in healthy donors. General observations from the study: Whilst most TCR sequences proved rare, a subset of public TCRs occurred across many donors. The classifier reportedly diagnosed cytomegalovirus status with high specificity and sensitivity.

V shed 3 bases and J 4 bases; nucleotides not matched to a gene: 6. Germline V gene lookup returns CDR1 MDHEN and CDR2 SYDVKM. CDR3 size: 14 residues. An approximately 130-subject validation cohort, separate from the roughly 670-subject first cohort, supplied the donors. Comment on this clone: The antigen is unknown.

Profiled with immunoSEQ multiplex PCR; TCRdb holds only in-frame clones, not every one. Altogether 110,000 to 150,000 clones are present, 85% to 95% being singletons, with the ten largest covering roughly 1.9%. The specimen sequenced was PBMCs. The receptor's source is a man aged 18 to 29 in good health and CMV-seropositive. The V call is TRBV28, the J call TRBJ2-7; 7 bases line up with TRBD2. The CDR3 sequence: CASSFRGVRYEQYF. Written as DNA, the CDR3 is TGTGCCAGCAGTTTTCGGGGGGTTAGGTACGAGCAGTACTTC.